The rows below give T cell receptor beta chains drawn from one sample of a study of regulatory T cells in long-lasting Graves disease. MiXCR, applied by TCRdb to the multiplex PCR reads, yields one record per CDR3 protein. Of about 470,000 distinct CDR3 sequences in the sample, 15% to 20% are singletons; the top ten hold about 12%. A further study also used this sample, focusing on T cells in Graves' hyperthyroidism and ophthalmopathy.

Source: peripheral blood mononuclear cells (PBMCs), taken at new diagnosis, from a patient treated with antithyroid drugs. These receptors were taken from a man aged 35-49 years with Graves disease. CDR3s include the opening cysteine and the closing phenylalanine or tryptophan. D genes are given only for firm matches. Expanded clones get a size class; other rows say once, few or many, or leave the size out.

many	TRBJ2-2	TRBV7-9	TRBD2	TGTGCCAGCAGAACTAGCGGGAGGCCAGCGAACACCGGGGAGCTGTTTTTT	CASRTSGRPANTGELFF
few	TRBJ1-2	TRBV15	.	TGTGCCACCAGCGAGCAGGGCGTCAACTATGGCTACACCTTC	CATSEQGVNYGYTF
.	TRBJ2-7	TRBV28	.	TGTGCCAGCAGTTCCTTTGTTGGAGGAGTAAAGAGACACGATACCTACGAGCAGTACTTC	CASSSFVGGVKRHDTYEQYF
many	TRBJ1-4	TRBV27	.	TGTGCCAGCAGTCCATTGTTAACCCGGGACACCTTGTTTTTT	CASSPLLTRDTLFF
many	TRBJ2-1	TRBV20-1	.	TGCAGTGCTCAGCCCACAGAGAGCTCCTACAATGAGCAGTTCTTC	CSAQPTESSYNEQFF
many	TRBJ2-7	TRBV29-1	.	TGCAGCGTGGAGACTGCCTTGTACGAGCAGTACTTC	CSVETALYEQYF
.	TRBJ2-1	TRBV20-1	TRBD2	TGCAGTGCTAGAGCGGCTAGCGGGAGGGCCTTGGATGAGCAGTTCTTC	CSARAASGRALDEQFF
few	TRBJ1-1	TRBV20-1	.	TGCAGTGCGCAGACTAACCTGAACACTGAAGCTTTCTTT	CSAQTNLNTEAFF
.	TRBJ1-2	TRBV6-5	.	TGTGCCAGCAGTTACTCGATTCCACGTCTTAACTATGGCTACACCTTC	CASSYSIPRLNYGYTF
many	TRBJ2-1	TRBV28	TRBD2	TGTGCCAGCAGGGATCTAGCGGGAGGGCCGTATGAGCAGTTCTTC	CASRDLAGGPYEQFF
.	TRBJ2-6	TRBV7-9	TRBD2	TGTGCCAGCAGCTCCCTAGCGGGAGGGTCCTCTGGGGCCAACGTCCTGACTTTC	CASSSLAGGSSGANVLTF
few	TRBJ1-5	TRBV5-6	.	TGTGCCAGCAGCTTCTCTGGATTCGGGCAGCCCCAGCATTTT	CASSFSGFGQPQHF
many	TRBJ1-2	TRBV11-2	.	TGTGCCAGCAGCTCCTACATGGAAGGCTACACCTTC	CASSSYMEGYTF
many	TRBJ2-7	TRBV11-1	.	TGTGCCAGCAGCCCTCGGACAGTCCCCTACGAGCAGTACTTC	CASSPRTVPYEQYF
.	TRBJ2-5	TRBV12-3/TRBV12-4	.	TGTGCCAGCAGTTTCGGCACTAGGTTTGAGACCCAGTACTTC	CASSFGTRFETQYF
.	TRBJ2-7	TRBV28	TRBD1	TGTGCCAGCAGTTCTGGTGGACAGGGGGCGTTTGAGCAGTACTTC	CASSSGGQGAFEQYF
many	TRBJ2-1	TRBV11-2	.	TGTGCCAGCAGCTTACAAAAGGGGCGGGCCTACAATGAGCAGTTCTTC	CASSLQKGRAYNEQFF
few	TRBJ1-1	TRBV9	.	TGTGCCAGCAGCGTAGATCGGGCGCCGAACACTGAAGCTTTCTTT	CASSVDRAPNTEAFF
.	TRBJ2-1	TRBV5-1	.	TGCGCCAGCAGCTTGTTGAAAGTAGGAGTGGGGAATGAGCAGTTCTTC	CASSLLKVGVGNEQFF
many	TRBJ1-1	TRBV9	.	TGTGCCAGCAGCGTAGGGGTGGGCTCGGAAGCTTTCTTT	CASSVGVGSEAFF
few	TRBJ1-6	TRBV12-3/TRBV12-4	.	TGTGCCAGCAGTTTCCCAGGGATAAATTCACCCCTCCACTTT	CASSFPGINSPLHF
many	TRBJ2-1	TRBV7-3	.	TGTGCCAGCAGCTTACGCGGTGGTAGAAGCTCCTACAATGAGCAGTTCTTC	CASSLRGGRSSYNEQFF
.	TRBJ2-1	TRBV4-2	TRBD2	TGTGCCAGCAGCCATGATGGGGGACTAGCGGGACCCAATGAGCAGTTCTTC	CASSHDGGLAGPNEQFF
.	TRBJ1-2	TRBV2	.	TGTGCCAGCGGTGGTCCCAATGGCTACACCTTC	CASGGPNGYTF
.	TRBJ1-1	TRBV29-1	.	TGCAGCGTTGACCCCTCGCTTGGACCTGAAGCTTTCTTT	CSVDPSLGPEAFF
many	TRBJ2-3	TRBV18	.	TGTGCCAGCTCACCTATCGTGGGAACCACAGATACGCAGTATTTT	CASSPIVGTTDTQYF
many	TRBJ2-5	TRBV11-3	.	TGTGCCAGCAGCCAACCCCCGACCGAGACCCAGTACTTC	CASSQPPTETQYF
many	TRBJ2-1	TRBV18	TRBD1	TGTGCCAGCTCACCGGGGACAGGGGGCTTTGAGCAGTTCTTC	CASSPGTGGFEQFF
many	TRBJ1-4	TRBV7-6	.	TGTGCCAGCAGTCCGCCAGGAAAAACTAATGAAAAACTGTTTTTT	CASSPPGKTNEKLFF
.	TRBJ2-7	TRBV5-1	TRBD1	TGCGCCAGCAGCTTAGACCCCGGGACAGGGCAATACGAGCAGTACTTC	CASSLDPGTGQYEQYF
many	TRBJ1-1	TRBV11-3	.	TGTGCCAGCAGCTTAGCAGGTGGCAGGAACACTGAAGCTTTCTTT	CASSLAGGRNTEAFF
many	TRBJ2-4	TRBV18	.	TGTGCCAGCTCTAGGGGGTTGGAGCAGTACTTC	CASSRGLEQYF
many	TRBJ2-1	TRBV5-1	.	TGCGCCAGCAGCTTGGACGGGGGAGGATCCTACAATGAGCAGTTCTTC	CASSLDGGGSYNEQFF
.	TRBJ2-2	TRBV20-1	.	TGCAGTGCTAGAGAGCCGAACACCGGGGAGCTGTTTTTT	CSAREPNTGELFF
few	TRBJ2-1	TRBV12-3/TRBV12-4	.	TGTGCCAGCAGTACCGGGCGGAGGGCCGGCTTC	CASSTGRRAGF
.	TRBJ1-5	TRBV10-3	.	TGTGCCATCAGTGAGTCGAAGCTACTGCCCCAGCATTTT	CAISESKLLPQHF
many	TRBJ2-7	TRBV7-2	.	TGTGCCAGCAGCTCGGACTTTTCCTACGAGCAGTACTTC	CASSSDFSYEQYF
many	TRBJ2-7	TRBV4-1	.	TGCGCCAGCAGCCAATCGGACGGGTACGAGCAGTACTTC	CASSQSDGYEQYF
many	TRBJ2-1	TRBV6-1	TRBD2	TGTGCCAGCAGTCAAACCGGGACTAGCGGAAACAATGAGCAGTTCTTC	CASSQTGTSGNNEQFF
.	TRBJ2-5	TRBV4-1	.	TGCGCCAGCAGCCAAGTCGCCGGACAAGAGACCCAGTACTTC	CASSQVAGQETQYF
few	TRBJ1-4	TRBV28	TRBD1	TGTGCCGGCAGTCCCGGACAGGGCGGACGAAAACTGTTTTTT	CAGSPGQGGRKLFF
.	TRBJ2-2	TRBV27	.	TGTGCCAGCAGTTTGAAGTTCCACACCGGGGAGCTGTTTTTT	CASSLKFHTGELFF
many	TRBJ2-2	TRBV6-2/TRBV6-3	TRBD1	TGTGCCAGCAGTTCGGGGACAGGGGGCGGCGGCACCGGGGAGCTGTTTTTT	CASSSGTGGGGTGELFF
.	TRBJ2-3	TRBV7-2	.	TGTGCCAGCAGCCCTAGGGACAAGACAGATACGCAGTATTTT	CASSPRDKTDTQYF
many	TRBJ2-1	TRBV20-1	TRBD2	TGCAGTGCTAGTAACCCTAGCGGGAGCTCCTACAATGAGCAGTTCTTC	CSASNPSGSSYNEQFF
.	TRBJ1-1	TRBV2	.	TGTGCCAGCAGAGGGGGTTTAGCTTTCTTT	CASRGGLAFF
many	TRBJ2-2	TRBV27	TRBD2	TGTGCCAGCAGTTTTAGCGGGAGGGCCGCTGCCGGGGAGCTGTTTTTT	CASSFSGRAAAGELFF
.	TRBJ2-1	TRBV28	TRBD2	TGTGCCAGCAGGACTAGCGGGAGGGCCTACTCCTACAATGAGCAGTTCTTC	CASRTSGRAYSYNEQFF
many	TRBJ2-1	TRBV20-1	TRBD2	TGCAGTGCTAGAGAAGCGGGAGGCTTTTCCTACAATGAGCAGTTCTTC	CSAREAGGFSYNEQFF
many	TRBJ1-1	TRBV7-9	.	TGTGCCAGCCTACTGACCCAGAACACTGAAGCTTTCTTT	CASLLTQNTEAFF
few	TRBJ1-6	TRBV5-4	TRBD1	TGTGCCAGCAGCGGGGACAGCTCAGGGTCACCCCTCCACTTT	CASSGDSSGSPLHF
.	TRBJ1-2	TRBV7-2	.	TGTGCCAGCAGCTCAACCCGCTCCTATGGCTACACCTTC	CASSSTRSYGYTF
.	TRBJ1-3	TRBV6-2/TRBV6-3	.	TGTGCCAGCAGTTATGTACCTCTCTACTCTGGAAACACCATATATTTT	CASSYVPLYSGNTIYF
many	TRBJ1-2	TRBV20-1	.	TGCAGTGCCGTAACCGGGTATGAAAATGGCTACACCTTC	CSAVTGYENGYTF
.	TRBJ2-4	TRBV6-1	TRBD2	TGTGCCAGTGGGGGGGGTCTAGCGGGGAACATTCAGTACTTC	CASGGGLAGNIQYF
many	TRBJ2-7	TRBV11-2	TRBD2	TGTGCCAGCAGCTTCACGACTAGCGCCTACGAGCAGTACTTC	CASSFTTSAYEQYF
many	TRBJ1-2	TRBV28	TRBD1	TGTGCCAGCAGTTTGGACAGGGGGCAGGACTATGGCTACACCTTC	CASSLDRGQDYGYTF